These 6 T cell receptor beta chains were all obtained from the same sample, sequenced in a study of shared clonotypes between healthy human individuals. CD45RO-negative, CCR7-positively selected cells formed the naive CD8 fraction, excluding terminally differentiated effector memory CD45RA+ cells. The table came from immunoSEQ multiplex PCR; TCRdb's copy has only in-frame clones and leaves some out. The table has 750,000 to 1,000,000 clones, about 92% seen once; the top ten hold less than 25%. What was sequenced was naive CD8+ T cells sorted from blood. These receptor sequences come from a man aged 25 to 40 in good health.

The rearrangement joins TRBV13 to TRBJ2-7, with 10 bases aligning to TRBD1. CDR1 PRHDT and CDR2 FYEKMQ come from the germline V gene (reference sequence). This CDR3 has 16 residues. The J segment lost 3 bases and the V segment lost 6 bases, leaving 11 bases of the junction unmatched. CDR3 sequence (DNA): TGTGCCAGCAGTCATAGACAGGGGGCGATCAACTACGAGCAGTACTTC. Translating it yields CASSHRQGAINYEQYF.

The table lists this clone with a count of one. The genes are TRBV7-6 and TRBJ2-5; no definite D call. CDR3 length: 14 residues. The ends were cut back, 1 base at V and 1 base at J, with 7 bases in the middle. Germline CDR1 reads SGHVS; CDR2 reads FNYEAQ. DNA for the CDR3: TGTGCCAGCAGCTTAGAAGTGTTCCAAGAGACCCAGTACTTC. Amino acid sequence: CASSLEVFQETQYF.

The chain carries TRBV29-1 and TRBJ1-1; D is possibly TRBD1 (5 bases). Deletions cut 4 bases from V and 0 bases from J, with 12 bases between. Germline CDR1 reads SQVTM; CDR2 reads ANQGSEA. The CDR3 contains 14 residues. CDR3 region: CSVGKEDMNTEAFF. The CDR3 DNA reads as TGCAGCGTTGGTAAGGAGGACATGAACACTGAAGCTTTCTTT.

CDR3 sequence reads: CATSRDTGVVNGYTF. DNA of the CDR3: TGTGCCACCAGCAGAGATACAGGGGTAGTGAATGGCTACACCTTC. The chain has TRBV15 and TRBJ1-2; 7 nucleotides align to TRBD1. V dropped 0 bases and J dropped 6; count of bases not matched to a gene: 7. The CDR3 has 15 residues. CDR1 and CDR2 from the germline V gene are LNHNV and YYDKDF (reference sequence).

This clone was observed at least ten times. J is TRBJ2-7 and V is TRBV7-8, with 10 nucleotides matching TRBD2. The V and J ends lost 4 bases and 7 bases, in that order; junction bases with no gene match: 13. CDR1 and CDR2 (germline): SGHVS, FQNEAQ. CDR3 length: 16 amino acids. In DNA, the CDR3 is TGTGCCAGCAGCTCCTCGGCTAGCGGGAGATCGGGGGAGCAGTACTTC. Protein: CASSSSASGRSGEQYF.

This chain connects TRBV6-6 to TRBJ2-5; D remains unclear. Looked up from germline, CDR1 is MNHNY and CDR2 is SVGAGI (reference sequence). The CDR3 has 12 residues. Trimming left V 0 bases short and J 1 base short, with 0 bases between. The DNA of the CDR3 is TGTGCCAGCAGTTACTCCCAAGAGACCCAGTACTTC. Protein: CASSYSQETQYF.